This record covers a single TCR beta chain. This clonotype showed up just a few times. Its antigen specificity is not known. Base quality data are lacking; no much larger clone is found one base away. Reading from cysteine to phenylalanine, the CDR3 counts 16 amino acids. The retained sequence is limited to the CDR3, 48 bases, with the frame set at the first base. CDR1 and CDR2 are read off the germline V gene (reference sequence) as SEHNR and FQNEAQ. The trim is 5 bases for V and 4 bases for J, with a gap of 19 bases between the germline ends. This record comes from a study of T cell repertoires in cytomegalovirus infection (dated by TCRdb to the late 2010s). Regarding the study in general: The HLA type of each donor mattered for the analysis, because public TCR beta signatures pointed to carriage of CMV infection along with the matching HLA type.

Paper-wide results and their limitations: In the ex vivo response, HLA-C-restricted CMV-specific TCR beta clonotypes were dominant, and in two of eight donors the single most frequent clonotype came from this HLA-C-restricted group. In both this cohort and an independent roughly 360-donor cohort, the cumulative frequency of public TCR beta family members distinguished carriers of CMV infection plus the relevant HLA type.

Instrument on record: Illumina HiSeq 1500. TCRdb trimmed public reads at Q25 via fastp, called clones via MiXCR and kept in-frame beta chains. For every CDR3 protein sequence, its rows merge into one entry that carries the most common genes and DNA. The sample table lists under 850,000 distinct CDR3 sequences, roughly a third of them with a count of one. The ten top clones hold 2.5% to 3% of the sample. The V gene is TRBV7-9 and the J gene is TRBJ2-3; the D gene is unclear. The sequence derives from a human donor in good health (CMV status not recorded). Some clones in this sample may be carry-over from other donors' samples. The sequencing input was PBMCs. CDR3 protein: CASSHLSSHPADTQYF. Here is the DNA: TGTGCCAGCAGCCATCTATCATCCCACCCAGCAGATACGCAGTATTTT.